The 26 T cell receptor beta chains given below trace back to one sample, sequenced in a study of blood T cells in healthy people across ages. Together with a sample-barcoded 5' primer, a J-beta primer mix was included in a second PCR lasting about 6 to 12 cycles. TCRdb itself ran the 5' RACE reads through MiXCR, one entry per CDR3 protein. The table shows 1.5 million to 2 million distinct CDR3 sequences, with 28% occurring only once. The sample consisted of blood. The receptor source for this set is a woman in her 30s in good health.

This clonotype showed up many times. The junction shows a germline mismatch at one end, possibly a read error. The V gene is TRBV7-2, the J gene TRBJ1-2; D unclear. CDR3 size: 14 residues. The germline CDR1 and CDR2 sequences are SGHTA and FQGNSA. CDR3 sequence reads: CASSPGGANYGYTF. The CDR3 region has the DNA TGCGCCAGCAGCCCTGGCGGTGCTAACTATGGCTACACCTTC. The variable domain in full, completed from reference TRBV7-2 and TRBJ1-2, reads GAGVSQSPSNKVTEKGKDVELRCDPISGHTALYWYRQSLGQGLEFLIYFQGNSAPDKSGLPSDRFSAERTGGSVSTLTIQRTQQEDSAVYLCASSPGGANYGYTFGSGTRLTVV.

The DNA for the CDR3 is TGTGCCAGCAGTCAAAAACAGGGGTACGGTCGGTCCTACGAGCAGTACTTC. Translation gives CASSQKQGYGRSYEQYF. The gene calls are TRBV7-8 and TRBJ2-4; 7 bases are shared with TRBD1. Matching the DNA end better, TRBJ2-7 makes the J call doubtful. The CDR3 runs to 17 residues. Germline CDR1 reads SGHVS; CDR2 reads FQNEAQ.

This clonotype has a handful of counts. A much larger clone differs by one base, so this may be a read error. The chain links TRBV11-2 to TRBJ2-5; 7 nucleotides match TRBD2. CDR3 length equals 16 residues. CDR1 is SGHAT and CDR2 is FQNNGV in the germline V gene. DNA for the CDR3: TGTGCCAGCAGCCCCCAGGGCCTAGCGGTACAAGAGACCCGGTACTTC. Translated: CASSPQGLAVQETRYF.

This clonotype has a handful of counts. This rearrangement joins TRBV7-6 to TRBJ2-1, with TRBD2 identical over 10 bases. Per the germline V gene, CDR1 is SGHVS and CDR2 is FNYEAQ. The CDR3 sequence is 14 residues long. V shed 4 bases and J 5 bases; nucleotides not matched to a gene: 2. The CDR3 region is CASSWTSGHNEQFF. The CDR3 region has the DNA TGTGCCAGCAGCTGGACTAGCGGTCACAATGAGCAGTTCTTC.

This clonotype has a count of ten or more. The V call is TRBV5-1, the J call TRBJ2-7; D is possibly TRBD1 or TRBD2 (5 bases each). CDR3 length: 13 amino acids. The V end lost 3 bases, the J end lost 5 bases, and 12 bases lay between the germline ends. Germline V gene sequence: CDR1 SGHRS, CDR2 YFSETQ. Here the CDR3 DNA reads TGCGCCAGCAGCTCTGGGGGTCCCAACGAGCAGTACTTC. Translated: CASSSGGPNEQYF.

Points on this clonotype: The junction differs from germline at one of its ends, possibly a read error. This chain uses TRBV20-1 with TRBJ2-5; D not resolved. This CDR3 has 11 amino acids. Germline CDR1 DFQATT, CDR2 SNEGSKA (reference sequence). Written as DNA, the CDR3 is TGCAGTGCTAGAGAAACCGAGACCCGGTACTTC. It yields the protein CSARETETRYF.

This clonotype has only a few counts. The CDR3 DNA is TGTGCCATCAGTGAGTTGGGCACGGGCTATGGCTACACCTTC. It translates to CAISELGTGYGYTF. J is TRBJ1-2 and V is TRBV10-3; no clear D. V was shortened by 1 base and J by 4 bases, with 10 bases between the two germline ends. The CDR3 covers 14 residues. Germline loops: CDR1 ENHRY, CDR2 SYGVKD.

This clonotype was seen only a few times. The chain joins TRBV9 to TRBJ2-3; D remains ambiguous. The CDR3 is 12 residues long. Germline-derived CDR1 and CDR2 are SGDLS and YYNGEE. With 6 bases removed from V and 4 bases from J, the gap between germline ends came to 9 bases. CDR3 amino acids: CASMDESDTQYF. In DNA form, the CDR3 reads TGTGCCAGCATGGATGAGTCAGATACGCAGTATTTT.

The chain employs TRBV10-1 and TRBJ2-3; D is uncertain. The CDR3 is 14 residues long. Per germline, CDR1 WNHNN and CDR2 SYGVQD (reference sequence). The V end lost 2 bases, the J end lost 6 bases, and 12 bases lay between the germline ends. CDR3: CASSETAIQDTQYF. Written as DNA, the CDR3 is TGCGCCAGCAGTGAGACAGCGATACAGGATACGCAGTATTTT.

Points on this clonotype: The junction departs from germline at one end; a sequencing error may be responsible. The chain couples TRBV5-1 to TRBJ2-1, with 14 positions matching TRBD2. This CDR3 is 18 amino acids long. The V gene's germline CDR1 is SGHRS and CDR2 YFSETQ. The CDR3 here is CAGSLTTSGGAVYNEQFF. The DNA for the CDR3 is TGCGCCGGCAGCTTGACGACTAGCGGGGGGGCTGTTTACAATGAGCAGTTCTTC.

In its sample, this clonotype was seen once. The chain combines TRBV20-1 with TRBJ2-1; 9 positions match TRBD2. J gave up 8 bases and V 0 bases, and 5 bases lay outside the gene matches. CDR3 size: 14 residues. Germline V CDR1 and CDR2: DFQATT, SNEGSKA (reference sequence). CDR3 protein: CSAREGGGADEQFF. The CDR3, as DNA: TGCAGTGCTAGAGAGGGCGGGGGGGCGGATGAGCAGTTCTTC.

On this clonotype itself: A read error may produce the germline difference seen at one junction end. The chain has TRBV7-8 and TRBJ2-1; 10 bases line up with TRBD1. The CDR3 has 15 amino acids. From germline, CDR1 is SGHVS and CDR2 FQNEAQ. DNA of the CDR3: TGTACCAGCAGCCTAAGGGGACAGGGGACCAATGAGCAGTTCTTC. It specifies CTSSLRGQGTNEQFF.

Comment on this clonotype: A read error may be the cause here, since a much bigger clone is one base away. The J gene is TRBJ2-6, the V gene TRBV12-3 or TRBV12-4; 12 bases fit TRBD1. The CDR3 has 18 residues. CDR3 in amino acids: CASGDRGRTGSGADVLTF. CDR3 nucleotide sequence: TGTGCCAGCGGGGACAGGGGGCGAACGGGCTCTGGGGCCGACGTCCTGACTTTC.

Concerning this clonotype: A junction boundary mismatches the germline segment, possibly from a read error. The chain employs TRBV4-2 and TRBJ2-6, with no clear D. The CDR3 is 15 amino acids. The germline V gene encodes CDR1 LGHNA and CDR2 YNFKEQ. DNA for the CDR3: TGTACCAGCAGCCAGGTAGTCTCTGGGGCCAACGTCCTGACTTTC. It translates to CTSSQVVSGANVLTF.

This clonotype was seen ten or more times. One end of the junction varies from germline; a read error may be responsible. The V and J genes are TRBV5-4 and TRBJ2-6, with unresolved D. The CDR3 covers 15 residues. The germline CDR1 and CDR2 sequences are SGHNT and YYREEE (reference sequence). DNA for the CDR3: TGCGCCAGCAGCCTGCGGCTCCCTGGGGCCAACGTCCTGACTTTC. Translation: CASSLRLPGANVLTF.

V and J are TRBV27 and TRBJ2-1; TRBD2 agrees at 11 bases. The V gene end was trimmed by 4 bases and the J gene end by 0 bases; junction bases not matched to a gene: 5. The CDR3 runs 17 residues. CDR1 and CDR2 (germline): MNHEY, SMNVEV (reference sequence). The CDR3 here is CASSWTGLADSYNEQFF. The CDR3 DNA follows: TGTGCCAGCAGTTGGACGGGACTAGCGGACTCCTACAATGAGCAGTTCTTC.

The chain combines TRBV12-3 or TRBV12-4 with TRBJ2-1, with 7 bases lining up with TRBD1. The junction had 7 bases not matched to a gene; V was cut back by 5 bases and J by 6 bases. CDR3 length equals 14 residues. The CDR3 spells CASSPGQSCNEQFF. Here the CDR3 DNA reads TGTGCCAGCAGTCCGGGACAGTCATGCAATGAGCAGTTCTTC.

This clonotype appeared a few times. CDR3 protein: CASSYFVARGLSKGEQYF. CDR3 DNA: TGTGCCAGCAGTTACTTTGTCGCCCGGGGCTTATCTAAGGGAGAGCAGTACTTC. The rearrangement joins TRBV6-2 or TRBV6-3 to TRBJ2-5; possibly TRBD1 or TRBD2 for D (5 bases each). With 1 base removed from V and 11 bases from J, the gap between germline ends came to 29 bases. This CDR3 is built from 18 residues. Germline V gene data show CDR1 as MNHEY and CDR2 as SVGEGT.

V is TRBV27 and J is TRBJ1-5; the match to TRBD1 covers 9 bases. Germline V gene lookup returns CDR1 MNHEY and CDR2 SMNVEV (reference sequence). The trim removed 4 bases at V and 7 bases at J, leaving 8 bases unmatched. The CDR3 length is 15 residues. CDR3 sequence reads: CASSSPGTGHQPQHF. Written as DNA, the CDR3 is TGTGCCAGCAGTTCACCCGGGACAGGGCACCAGCCCCAGCATTTT.

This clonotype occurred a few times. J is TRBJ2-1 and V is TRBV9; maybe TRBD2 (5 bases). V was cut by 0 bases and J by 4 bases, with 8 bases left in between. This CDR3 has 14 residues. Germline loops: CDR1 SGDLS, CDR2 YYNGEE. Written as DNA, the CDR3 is TGTGCCAGCAGCGTAGTTCCGGGATACAATGAGCAGTTCTTC. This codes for CASSVVPGYNEQFF.

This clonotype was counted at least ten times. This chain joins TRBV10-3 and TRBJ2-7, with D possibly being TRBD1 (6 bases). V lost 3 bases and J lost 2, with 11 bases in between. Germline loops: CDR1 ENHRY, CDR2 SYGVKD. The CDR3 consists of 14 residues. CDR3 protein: CAISEGTLTYEQYF. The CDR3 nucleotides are TGTGCCATCAGTGAAGGGACATTAACCTACGAGCAGTACTTC.

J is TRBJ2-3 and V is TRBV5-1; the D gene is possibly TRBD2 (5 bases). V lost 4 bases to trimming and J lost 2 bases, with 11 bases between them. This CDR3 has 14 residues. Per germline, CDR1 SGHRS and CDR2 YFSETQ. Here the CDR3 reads CASSGGPYTDTQYF. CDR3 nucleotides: TGCGCCAGCAGCGGCGGGCCCTACACAGATACGCAGTATTTT.

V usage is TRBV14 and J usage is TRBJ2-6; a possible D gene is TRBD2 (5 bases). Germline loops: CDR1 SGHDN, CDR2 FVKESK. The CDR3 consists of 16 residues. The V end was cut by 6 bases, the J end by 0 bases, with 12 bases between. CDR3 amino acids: CASSQLRGSGANVLTF. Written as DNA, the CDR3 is TGTGCCAGCAGTCAACTACGGGGCTCTGGGGCCAACGTCCTGACTTTC. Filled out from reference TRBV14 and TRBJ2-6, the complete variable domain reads EAGVTQFPSHSVIEKGQTVTLRCDPISGHDNLYWYRRVMGKEIKFLLHFVKESKQDESGMPNNRFLAERTGGTYSTLKVQPAELEDSGVYFCASSQLRGSGANVLTFGAGSRLTVL.

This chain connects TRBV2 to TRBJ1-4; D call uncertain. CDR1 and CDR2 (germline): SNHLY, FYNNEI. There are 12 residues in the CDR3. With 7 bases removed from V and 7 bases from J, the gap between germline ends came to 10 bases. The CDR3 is CASTLMREKLFF. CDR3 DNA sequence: TGTGCCAGCACCTTAATGCGTGAAAAACTGTTTTTT.

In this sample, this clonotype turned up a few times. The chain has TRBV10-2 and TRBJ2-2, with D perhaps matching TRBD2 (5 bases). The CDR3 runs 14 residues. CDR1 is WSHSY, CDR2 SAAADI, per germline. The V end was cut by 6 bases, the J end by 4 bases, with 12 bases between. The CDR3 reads CASRDSRGTGELFF. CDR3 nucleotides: TGCGCCAGCAGGGACTCCCGCGGCACCGGGGAGCTGTTTTTT.

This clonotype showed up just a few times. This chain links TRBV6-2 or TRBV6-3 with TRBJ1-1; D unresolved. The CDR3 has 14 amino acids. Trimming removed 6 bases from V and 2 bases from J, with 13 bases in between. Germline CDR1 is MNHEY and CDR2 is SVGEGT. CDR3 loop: CASSDGLKNTEAFF. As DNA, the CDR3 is TGTGCCAGCAGCGACGGACTGAAAAACACTGAAGCTTTCTTT.